Shown below are 18 T cell receptor beta chains from a single sample sequenced in a study of blood T cell repertoires in COVID-19. Data came from immunoSEQ multiplex PCR; TCRdb stores just in-frame clones and leaves some out. The sample shows about 260,000 clones, around 90% of them seen only once. Sequenced sample: PBMCs or T cells enriched from blood (not recorded which). Receptor source: a woman between 40 and 50 years old who had been exposed to COVID-19.

The chain recombines TRBV5-1 with TRBJ1-1, with D perhaps TRBD1 (6 bases). CDR3 length: 14 residues. The V end lost 2 bases, the J end lost 4 bases, and 12 bases lay between the germline ends. Looked up from germline, CDR1 is SGHRS and CDR2 is YFSETQ. The CDR3 bases are TGCGCCAGCAGCTTCTCAGGGGTCGTCACTGAAGCTTTCTTT. Translation gives CASSFSGVVTEAFF.

The chain recombines TRBV7-9 with TRBJ2-7, with a tentative D call TRBD2 (5 bases). Per germline, CDR1 SEHNR and CDR2 FQNEAQ (reference sequence). V lost 2 bases, J lost 1 base, and 12 bases lay in between. The CDR3 contains 15 residues. The CDR3 loop is CASSLKYGESYEQYF. The CDR3 DNA is TGTGCCAGCAGCTTAAAGTACGGGGAATCCTACGAGCAGTACTTC. The entire variable domain, with the rest obtained from reference TRBV7-9 and TRBJ2-7, is as follows: DTGVSQNPRHKITKRGQNVTFRCDPISEHNRLYWYRQTLGQGPEFLTYFQNEAQLEKSRLLSDRFSAERPKGSFSTLEIQRTEQGDSAMYLCASSLKYGESYEQYFGPGTRLTVT.

This sequence joins TRBV3-1 (or the pseudogene TRBV3-2) and TRBJ1-1; TRBD1 is a possible D gene (5 bases). V lost 3 bases to trimming and J lost 5 bases, with 10 bases between them. Germline assignment: CDR1 LGHDT and CDR2 YNNKEL (reference sequence). This CDR3 is built from 13 residues. DNA for the CDR3: TGTGCCAGCAGCCAGGCAGGGTCGACTGAAGCTTTCTTT. This sequence encodes CASSQAGSTEAFF.

V is TRBV2 and J is TRBJ1-1; no clear D gene. The length of the CDR3 is 14 residues. Trimming left V 8 bases short and J 8 bases short, with 21 bases between. Germline CDR1 SNHLY, CDR2 FYNNEI. The chain's CDR3 is CASQRLSPTQEAFF. The DNA for the CDR3 is TGTGCCAGCCAAAGGCTATCTCCTACACAGGAAGCTTTCTTT.

V is TRBV19 and J is TRBJ2-6; 7 bases align to TRBD1. J gave up 3 bases and V 9 bases, and 8 bases lay outside the gene matches. Germline assignment: CDR1 LNHDA and CDR2 SQIVND (reference sequence). The CDR3 contains 15 residues. The CDR3 nucleotides read TGTGCCAGCCAGAGACAGGGCGTTGGGGCCAACGTCCTGACTTTC. Residues: CASQRQGVGANVLTF.

The J gene is TRBJ1-2, the V gene TRBV24-1, with D tentatively TRBD1 (6 bases). CDR1 and CDR2 (germline): KGHDR, SFDVKD. With 9 bases removed from V and 2 bases from J, the gap between germline ends came to 15 bases. CDR3 size: 14 residues. CDR3 bases: TGTGCCACCCATCCGGGGGGGGCGAACTATGGCTACACCTTC. Protein product: CATHPGGANYGYTF.

The chain uses TRBV10-3 and TRBJ2-5; tentatively, D is TRBD1 (5 bases). V shed 3 bases and J shed 7 bases, with 12 bases lying between them. The CDR3 is made up of 13 amino acids. Germline loops: CDR1 ENHRY, CDR2 SYGVKD. This CDR3 reads CAISDPGPGTQYF. The CDR3, as DNA: TGTGCCATCAGTGACCCAGGGCCCGGGACCCAGTACTTC.

This sequence joins TRBV5-1 and TRBJ1-1; D unresolved. The CDR3 length is 13 residues. The ends were cut back, 3 bases at V and 11 bases at J, with 17 bases in the middle. CDR1 is SGHRS and CDR2 is YFSETQ in the germline V gene. The CDR3 DNA follows: TGCGCCAGCAGCTCAGGCATACACCCCATGGCTTTCTTT. Amino acid sequence: CASSSGIHPMAFF.

The V call is TRBV5-4, the J call TRBJ2-1, with TRBD2 identical over 9 bases. Germline V gene sequence: CDR1 SGHNT, CDR2 YYREEE (reference sequence). CDR3 length: 15 amino acids. With V trimmed by 2 bases and J by 7 bases, 7 bases remained unmatched. The CDR3 region is CASSFLAGVRNEQFF. The CDR3 region has the DNA TGTGCCAGCAGCTTCTTAGCGGGAGTGAGGAATGAGCAGTTCTTC.

V gene TRBV5-1 combines with J gene TRBJ1-2; possibly TRBD1 for D (6 bases). From germline, CDR1 is SGHRS and CDR2 YFSETQ. V was pared by 4 bases and J by 6 bases, with 16 bases between. The CDR3 length is 14 residues. Here the CDR3 reads CASSLPTGSDGYTF. CDR3 DNA sequence: TGCGCCAGCAGCCTACCCACAGGGAGCGATGGCTACACCTTC.

In this sample, this clone turned up a few times. The V gene is TRBV6-5, the J gene TRBJ2-3; D possibly corresponds to TRBD1 (5 bases). Germline CDR1 and CDR2: MNHEY and SVGAGI. The CDR3 covers 16 residues. Trimming shortened V by 3 bases and J by 1 base, and 14 bases separated the two germline ends. CDR3 sequence: CASSYGAGIGTDTQYF. The CDR3 DNA reads TGTGCCAGCAGTTATGGGGCAGGGATAGGCACAGATACGCAGTATTTT.

The chain couples TRBV4-2 to TRBJ2-7; no clear D. Deletions cut 1 base from V and 2 bases from J, with 9 bases between. CDR1 and CDR2 from the germline V gene are LGHNA and YNFKEQ. CDR3 size: 14 residues. The CDR3 spells CASSQAPRPYEQYV. As DNA, the CDR3 is TGTGCCAGCAGCCAAGCCCCTAGACCCTACGAGCAGTACGTC.

This chain joins TRBV5-1 and TRBJ1-1, with a weak D call TRBD1 (6 bases). Per the germline V gene, CDR1 is SGHRS and CDR2 is YFSETQ. CDR3 length: 15 residues. The V gene lost 5 bases and the J gene lost 0 bases, with 14 bases spanning the gap. The CDR3 coding sequence is TGCGCCAGCAGGAGGGGGGGTCAATTGAACACTGAAGCTTTCTTT. It yields the protein CASRRGGQLNTEAFF.

V gene TRBV6-2 or TRBV6-3 combines with J gene TRBJ2-2; D possibly corresponds to TRBD1 (7 bases). Trimming left V 5 bases short and J 3 bases short, with 16 bases between. This CDR3 region has 16 residues. Germline V gene lookup returns CDR1 MNHEY and CDR2 SVGEGT. The CDR3 protein is CASSHPGGGDTGELFF. The CDR3 coding sequence is TGTGCCAGCAGTCATCCAGGGGGAGGAGACACCGGGGAGCTGTTTTTT.

DNA of the CDR3: TGCGCCAGCAGAGATGGATTGGACTTACTCTACAATGAGCAGTTCTTC. Translating gives CASRDGLDLLYNEQFF. The chain carries TRBV4-1 and TRBJ2-1; possibly TRBD2 for D (5 bases). This CDR3 is 16 amino acids long. V was pared by 6 bases and J by 3 bases, with 18 bases between. The germline gives CDR1 MGHRA, CDR2 YSYEKL.

The chain couples TRBV27 to TRBJ1-5, with D unresolved. The CDR3 is 13 amino acids. Deletions cut 3 bases from V and 4 bases from J, with 7 bases between. Germline assignment: CDR1 MNHEY and CDR2 SMNVEV (reference sequence). In DNA, the CDR3 is TGTGCCAGCAGTTTCACGGGGAATCAGCCCCAGCATTTT. It specifies CASSFTGNQPQHF.

V and J are TRBV19 and TRBJ1-5; unclear D gene. This CDR3 is 17 amino acids long. The V end was cut by 3 bases, the J end by 0 bases, with 15 bases between. Germline values: CDR1 LNHDA, CDR2 SQIVND (reference sequence). CDR3 protein: CASSISIRRYSNQPQHF. The CDR3 DNA is TGTGCCAGTAGTATTAGCATCCGACGATATAGCAATCAGCCCCAGCATTTT.

The chain recombines TRBV7-2 with TRBJ2-7, with D hard to call. Germline CDR1 and CDR2: SGHTA and FQGNSA. This CDR3 is built from 16 residues. Trimming removed 2 bases from V and 2 bases from J, with 16 bases in between. CDR3 nucleotide sequence: TGTGCCAGCAGCTTATACTCATTTGGCGGAGCCTACGAGCAGTACGTC. It yields the protein CASSLYSFGGAYEQYV.